The 25 T cell receptor beta chains reported below all come from one sample, sequenced in a study of CD8 T cells in ankylosing spondylitis. Findings of the study overall: Blood of patients with ankylosing spondylitis appeared to be characterized by a TCR beta motif of eight highly homologous variants.

What these receptors recognize is not known. TCRdb passed the 5' RACE reads through MiXCR, listing each CDR3 protein once. The sample contains approximately 400,000 distinct CDR3 sequences, more than 25% of which appear only once. Sequencing was performed on blood, either unsorted or a sorted T cell fraction (not recorded which). The receptor source for this set is a male donor with ankylosing spondylitis.

The rearrangement uses TRBV11-2 and TRBJ2-7, with TRBD1 identical over 9 bases. This CDR3 is built from 17 residues. Germline CDR1 reads SGHAT; CDR2 reads FQNNGV. V was pared by 3 bases and J by 2 bases, with 11 bases of the junction left unmatched. This CDR3 is CASSFSFGTGTPYEQYV. CDR3 DNA sequence: TGTGCCAGCAGCTTTAGTTTCGGGACAGGGACCCCCTACGAGCAGTACGTC.

This chain joins TRBV20-1 and TRBJ2-1; TRBD1 aligns across 9 bases. Germline V lookup: CDR1 DFQATT, CDR2 SNEGSKA (reference sequence). This CDR3 is 14 amino acids long. After removal of 2 bases from V and 5 bases from J, the junction contained 4 bases not matched to a gene. This CDR3 is CSARQQGADNEQFF. The DNA for the CDR3 is TGCAGTGCTAGACAACAGGGGGCGGACAATGAGCAGTTCTTC.

The V gene is TRBV3-1, the J gene TRBJ2-2, with 7 bases lining up with TRBD2. This CDR3 spans 16 amino acids. Trimming removed 2 bases from V and 1 base from J; junction bases left unmatched: 4. The V gene's germline CDR1 is LGHDT and CDR2 YNNKEL (reference sequence). The CDR3 DNA follows: TGTGCCAGCAGCCAATGGGGGGGAAGGAACACCGGGGAGCTGTTTTTT. Amino acid sequence: CASSQWGGRNTGELFF.

The gene calls are TRBV5-1 and TRBJ2-1; 8 nucleotides match TRBD2. Germline CDR1 is SGHRS and CDR2 is YFSETQ. Trimming removed 3 bases from V and 9 bases from J; junction bases left unmatched: 5. The CDR3 length is 13 residues. The CDR3 protein is CASSSHGTSEQFF. CDR3 sequence (DNA): TGCGCCAGCAGCTCCCACGGGACTAGTGAGCAGTTCTTC. Filled out from reference TRBV5-1 and TRBJ2-1, the complete variable domain reads KAGVTQTPRYLIKTRGQQVTLSCSPISGHRSVSWYQQTPGQGLQFLFEYFSETQRNKGNFPGRFSGRQFSNSRSEMNVSTLELGDSALYLCASSSHGTSEQFFGPGTRLTVL.

In the case of this clonotype: This may arise from a read error, as a much more abundant clone is one base away. V is TRBV14 and J is TRBJ1-3; unclear D gene. CDR3 length: 16 amino acids. The germline CDR1 and CDR2 sequences are SGHDN and FVKESK. CDR3 region: CASSQARRFSGNTTYF. The CDR3 nucleotides are TGTGCCAGCAGCCAAGCGAGACGGTTCTCTGGAAACACCACATATTTT.

Many counts were recorded for this clonotype. V and J are TRBV29-1 and TRBJ1-2, with D unresolved. V lost 3 bases and J 5 bases, leaving 7 bases between the germline ends. The CDR3 has 11 residues. CDR1 SQVTM and CDR2 ANQGSEA come from the germline V gene. The CDR3 is CSVEAAYGYTF. The CDR3 nucleotides are TGCAGCGTTGAGGCCGCGTATGGCTACACCTTC.

The J gene is TRBJ2-5, the V gene TRBV20-1, with D unresolved. CDR1 and CDR2 from the germline V gene are DFQATT and SNEGSKA (reference sequence). V shed 2 bases and J shed 9 bases, with 10 bases lying between them. This CDR3 is built from 11 residues. The CDR3 DNA is TGCAGTGCTAGAAGTAGCTCGGCCCAGTACTTC. Translating it yields CSARSSSAQYF.

This clonotype was seen only a few times. The rearrangement joins TRBV15 to TRBJ2-1; D remains unclear. V lost 0 bases and J 5 bases, leaving 14 bases between the germline ends. The V gene's germline CDR1 is LNHNV and CDR2 YYDKDF (reference sequence). The CDR3 has 16 amino acids. The CDR3 loop is CATSRDRQKWNNEQFF. The CDR3 nucleotides read TGTGCCACCAGCAGAGATCGGCAAAAGTGGAACAATGAGCAGTTCTTC.

The gene calls are TRBV19 and TRBJ1-2; 10 nucleotides agree with TRBD1. From germline, CDR1 is LNHDA and CDR2 SQIVND (reference sequence). This CDR3 spans 15 amino acids. V was clipped by 7 bases and J by 4 bases; unmatched bases: 9. The CDR3 spells CASNGDRGSAYGYTF. DNA for the CDR3: TGTGCCAGTAACGGGGACAGGGGATCGGCCTATGGCTACACCTTC.

The chain employs TRBV20-1 and TRBJ2-3, with TRBD2 matching over 12 bases. Trimming removed 2 bases from V and 5 bases from J; junction bases left unmatched: 8. The CDR3 contains 16 residues. Germline values: CDR1 DFQATT, CDR2 SNEGSKA (reference sequence). Here the CDR3 reads CSARLLAGGPGDTQYF. CDR3 in DNA: TGCAGTGCTAGACTACTAGCGGGAGGCCCCGGAGATACGCAGTATTTT.

The chain is built from TRBV20-1 and TRBJ1-5, with 7 nucleotides matching TRBD1. This CDR3 comprises 12 residues. Germline values: CDR1 DFQATT, CDR2 SNEGSKA (reference sequence). Trimming at V came to 5 bases and at J to 7 bases, leaving 5 bases not matched to a gene. This CDR3 reads CSASTGHQPQHF. The CDR3 DNA is TGCAGTGCTTCGACAGGGCACCAGCCCCAGCATTTT.

This clonotype was observed a few times. The rearrangement links TRBV10-3 to TRBJ2-7; TRBD1 agrees at 8 bases. V shed 2 bases, J shed 3 bases, and the junction held 15 bases outside the gene matches. Germline values: CDR1 ENHRY, CDR2 SYGVKD. The CDR3 covers 18 residues. Here the CDR3 DNA reads TGTGCCATCAGTGAGGACCCGATTTCCCAGGGGGCAGTCTACGAGCAGTACGTC. Its protein is CAISEDPISQGAVYEQYV.

The gene calls are TRBV5-1 and TRBJ1-2; TRBD1 might be the D (5 bases). The CDR3 has 15 residues. V was trimmed by 3 bases and J by 6 bases, leaving 18 bases between them. The germline CDR1 and CDR2 sequences are SGHRS and YFSETQ. The CDR3 sequence: CASSYRDGLRNGYTF. The CDR3 region has the DNA TGCGCCAGCAGCTACCGGGACGGCCTTCGAAATGGCTACACCTTC.

The chain employs TRBV5-1 and TRBJ1-2; D is unresolved. V lost 4 bases to trimming and J lost 8 bases, with 18 bases between them. CDR1 and CDR2 from the germline V gene are SGHRS and YFSETQ. The CDR3 contains 14 residues. The CDR3 sequence: CASSDRTEIGGYTF. CDR3 nucleotides: TGCGCCAGCAGCGATAGGACCGAGATCGGGGGCTACACCTTC.

The chain employs TRBV19 and TRBJ1-5; D may be TRBD1 (5 bases). The CDR3 extends over 14 amino acids. Germline V gives CDR1 LNHDA, CDR2 SQIVND (reference sequence). V lost 7 bases to trimming and J lost 6 bases, with 16 bases between them. In DNA, the CDR3 is TGTGCCAGTAATCATGGCGGGGGATCTCAGCCCCAGCATTTT. Translating it yields CASNHGGGSQPQHF.

The rearrangement uses TRBV2 and TRBJ2-1; perhaps TRBD2 as D (5 bases). CDR3 length equals 12 residues. The germline V gene encodes CDR1 SNHLY and CDR2 FYNNEI. V was pared by 8 bases and J by 9 bases, with 14 bases between. This CDR3 reads CASSTGNPEQFF. The CDR3 DNA follows: TGTGCCAGCTCCACCGGGAACCCTGAGCAGTTCTTC.

The rearrangement joins TRBV11-2 to TRBJ1-1, with D perhaps TRBD1 (5 bases). Trimming pared 5 bases from V and 1 base from J, leaving 11 bases between. This CDR3 region has 14 residues. Germline CDR1 is SGHAT and CDR2 is FQNNGV. The CDR3 region has the DNA TGTGCCAGCAGCATGGGACTGTCGAACACTGAAGCTTTCTTT. This encodes CASSMGLSNTEAFF.

V usage is TRBV20-1 and J usage is TRBJ2-1, with 10 bases aligning to TRBD2. The CDR3 consists of 14 residues. V lost 4 bases, J lost 5 bases, and 5 bases stayed unmatched. Germline V gives CDR1 DFQATT, CDR2 SNEGSKA (reference sequence). CDR3 DNA sequence: TGCAGTGCTATCTCTAGCGGGGGAAACAATGAGCAGTTCTTC. This sequence encodes CSAISSGGNNEQFF.

This clonotype was seen only a few times. The chain combines TRBV28 with TRBJ2-3, with a possible D match to TRBD2 (5 bases). Germline values: CDR1 MDHEN, CDR2 SYDVKM. CDR3 size: 13 residues. V was clipped by 8 bases and J by 2 bases, with 11 bases between them. The CDR3 sequence is CASLRRDTDTQYF. The CDR3 bases are TGTGCCAGCTTAAGACGGGACACAGATACGCAGTATTTT.

The V and J genes are TRBV18 and TRBJ2-1; 9 bases line up with TRBD2. Germline V gene lookup returns CDR1 KGHSH and CDR2 LQKENI. This CDR3 has 14 residues. The V and J ends lost 6 bases and 3 bases, in that order; junction bases with no gene match: 3. CDR3 nucleotide sequence: TGTGCCAGCTCTTGGACTAGCGACTACAATGAGCAGTTCTTC. Amino acids: CASSWTSDYNEQFF.

The J gene is TRBJ2-5, the V gene TRBV3-1; tentative D call: TRBD1 (5 bases). In germline, CDR1 is LGHDT, CDR2 YNNKEL (reference sequence). This CDR3 contains 13 residues. In DNA form, the CDR3 reads TGTGCGAGCCGGCCAGGGTTGTTGGAGACCCAGTACTTC. Amino acids: CASRPGLLETQYF.

The J gene is TRBJ2-1, the V gene TRBV9; 12 nucleotides line up with TRBD2. This CDR3 is built from 16 residues. Trimming at V came to 1 base and at J to 3 bases, leaving 2 bases not matched to a gene. CDR1 and CDR2 (germline): SGDLS, YYNGEE. The chain's CDR3 is CASSVTGLAGYNEQFF. Here the CDR3 DNA reads TGTGCCAGCAGCGTAACGGGACTAGCGGGCTACAATGAGCAGTTCTTC.

Here the CDR3 reads CASIPGAVLQETQYF. The CDR3 nucleotides are TGCGCCAGCATCCCCGGGGCCGTCCTTCAAGAGACCCAGTACTTC. This rearrangement joins TRBV5-1 to TRBJ2-5; D is tentatively TRBD1 or TRBD2 (5 bases each). This CDR3 contains 15 residues. The ends were cut back, 6 bases at V and 2 bases at J, with 17 bases in the middle. Germline V gene data show CDR1 as SGHRS and CDR2 as YFSETQ.

This clonotype was observed a handful of times. This rearrangement joins TRBV20-1 to TRBJ2-7, with a possible D match to TRBD2 (5 bases). There are 14 residues in the CDR3. From germline, CDR1 is DFQATT and CDR2 SNEGSKA (reference sequence). The DNA for the CDR3 is TGCACTCCTTATCGAGGGAACAGCGCCTACGAGCAGTACTTC. Protein sequence: CTPYRGNSAYEQYF.

The chain employs TRBV28 and TRBJ1-2, with 9 bases fitting TRBD1. Per germline, CDR1 MDHEN and CDR2 SYDVKM. With V trimmed by 3 bases and J by 0 bases, 5 bases remained unmatched. This CDR3 contains 16 residues. CDR3 DNA sequence: TGTGCCAGCAGTTTGGGACAGGGAACTACTAACTATGGCTACACCTTC. This gives the protein CASSLGQGTTNYGYTF.